This T cell receptor (beta chain) was identified during a study of cytomegalovirus exposure and HLA in healthy donors. The study's findings and limits: Only CMV serostatus was available as immune exposure information.

Vbeta (60) and Jbeta (13) primers were used in the PCR. The data were produced by immunoSEQ multiplex PCR, yet TCRdb's version contains in-frame clones alone and is incomplete. The top ten clones hold 3% of a sample with tens of thousands of clones, approximately 60% of them seen once. Germline V gene lookup returns CDR1 SGHDT and CDR2 YYEEEE. Trimming took off 3 bases at V and 4 bases at J, with 14 bases between the two ends. This CDR3 comprises 15 residues. Comments on this clone: The antigen is not known.

This chain links TRBV5-6 with TRBJ1-5, with a tentative D call TRBD1 (6 bases). The sequence came from a woman aged 45-60 years in good health and CMV-seronegative. The sequencing input was PBMCs. In DNA, the CDR3 is TGTGCCAGCAGCTCGGTTAGACAGGATAATCAGCCCCAGCATTTT. Its protein product is CASSSVRQDNQPQHF.